Listed below are T cell receptor beta chains from one sample, sequenced in a study of PD-1 blockade in classical Hodgkin lymphoma. Repertoires were generated with immunoSEQ multiplex PCR, while TCRdb's copy carries only in-frame clones and drops some. This sample carries approximately 38,000 clones, 75% to 85% of them seen once, and the ten largest clones take around 10%. This specimen consisted of peripheral blood mononuclear cells (PBMCs), obtained before the fourth cycle of nivolumab. Source of these receptors: a human donor with classical Hodgkin lymphoma. CDR3s include the opening cysteine and the closing phenylalanine or tryptophan. The D gene is left open where the match is weak. Some rows have no size entry. The others give once, few or many, or a class for an expanded clone.

>TRBV28|.|TRBJ2-7|.
CASSFDGHPYEQYF
TGTGCCAGCAGCTTCGACGGACATCCATACGAGCAGTACTTC
>TRBV5-1|.|TRBJ2-5|TRBD2
CASSLGSSGGARETQYF
TGCGCCAGCAGCTTAGGGTCTAGCGGGGGGGCACGAGAGACCCAGTACTTC
>TRBV5-1|.|TRBJ2-7|.
CASSLEAGGTGSYEQYF
TGCGCCAGCAGCTTGGAGGCGGGGGGGACAGGTTCCTACGAGCAGTACTTC
>TRBV14|.|TRBJ2-6|.
CASSTTWGANVLTF
TGTGCCAGCAGCACTACGTGGGGGGCCAACGTCCTGACTTTC
>TRBV6-6|.|TRBJ2-1|.
CASIGQGYNEQFF
TGTGCCAGCATCGGCCAGGGCTACAATGAGCAGTTCTTC
>TRBV27|few|TRBJ2-3|TRBD2
CASSSQAGGMDTQYF
TGTGCCAGCAGTTCCCAAGCGGGGGGGATGGATACGCAGTATTTT
>TRBV7-9|.|TRBJ2-1|.
CASSLGIANNEQFF
TGTGCCAGCAGCTTGGGTATTGCAAACAATGAGCAGTTCTTC
>TRBV4-1|.|TRBJ1-6|.
CASSQNRVDSSPLHF
TGCGCCAGCAGCCAAAACAGGGTCGATAGCTCACCCCTCCACTTT
>TRBV16|few|TRBJ1-6|TRBD1
CASSVKQGAYNSPLHF
TGTGCCAGCAGCGTAAAACAGGGGGCCTATAATTCACCCCTCCACTTT
>TRBV10-3|.|TRBJ2-7|.
CATRVSPTYEQYF
TGTGCCACCAGGGTCTCGCCCACCTACGAGCAGTACTTC
>TRBV4-2|.|TRBJ2-5|TRBD1
CASSPGQGQETQYF
TGTGCCAGCAGCCCGGGACAGGGCCAAGAGACCCAGTACTTC
>TRBV7-9|few|TRBJ1-2|.
CASSFVGNNYGYTF
TGTGCCAGCAGCTTTGTCGGCAACAACTATGGCTACACCTTC
>TRBV6-6|.|TRBJ2-3|TRBD2
CASKLLAGGTDTQYF
TGTGCCAGCAAGCTCCTAGCGGGGGGTACAGATACGCAGTATTTT
>TRBV19|.|TRBJ2-7|.
CASSIGEGTYEQYF
TGTGCCAGTAGTATAGGAGAGGGTACCTACGAGCAGTACTTC
>TRBV15|.|TRBJ2-2|TRBD2
CATSRDRASGGAGELFF
TGTGCCACCAGCAGAGATCGGGCTAGCGGGGGAGCCGGGGAGCTGTTTTTT
>TRBV12-2|.|TRBJ2-2|.
CASRLTENTGELFF
TGTGCAAGTCGCTTAACAGAGAACACCGGGGAGCTGTTTTTT
>TRBV29-1|.|TRBJ2-1|.
CSVSTQGGTYNEQFF
TGCAGCGTCTCAACCCAGGGGGGGACCTACAATGAGCAGTTCTTC